Below, one T cell receptor beta chain is given with its context. In this sample, this clonotype turned up a few times. Its binding antigen is unknown. Base-call qualities are not available, and no considerably larger clone is one nucleotide away. This sample is part of a study of regulatory T cells in long-lasting Graves disease (dated by TCRdb to the early 2020s). Study-level background: In the newly diagnosed Graves' disease group, patients had been taking antithyroid drugs for less than 3 months. This study used TCR sequencing and RNA sequencing of peripheral blood to compare persistent Graves' disease patients against newly diagnosed Graves' disease patients. The study was registered as a clinical trial and conducted in China. A total of some 35 samples underwent TCR sequencing, from some 13 patients with persistent Graves' disease and approximately 20 patients with newly diagnosed Graves' disease.

The sample's time point label is to be understood as: newly diagnosed GD, antithyroid drugs for less than 3 months. For both TCR sequencing and RNA sequencing, RNA was extracted from PBMCs in TRIzol. The diagnosis of Graves' disease was made according to American Thyroid Association guidelines. The patients came from an endocrinology department in Xi'an, China. Each patient gave 7 to 9.5 milliliters of peripheral blood, collected in an EDTA anticoagulant tube. Ficoll Paque Plus density gradient separation was used to isolate PBMCs, and no further T cell sorting was performed. An Agilent 2100 Bioanalyzer and agarose gel were used to check RNA quality, and a NanoDrop 2000 was used to measure RNA concentration. Broader findings and caveats from the paper: Patients with persistent disease shared more public clonotypes (around 2,500) than newly diagnosed patients did (around 930). Only the TCR beta chain was sequenced and analyzed. Lower TCR Shannon entropy and fewer highly expanded clones were observed in persistent Graves' disease patients than in newly diagnosed patients, which suggested clonal expansion. Peripheral blood alone was examined, since thyroid tissue, which constituted the primary lesion, could not be accessed. The small sample size was acknowledged by the authors as a limitation that may reduce accuracy. TRBV28, TRBJ1-2 and TRBJ2-5 were preferentially used in persistent disease, while TRBV20-1 and TRBJ2-1 were favored in newly diagnosed disease.

V lost 1 base and J lost 0 bases; the stretch between them is 13 bases long. The CDR3, from cysteine to phenylalanine, totals 17 residues. The sequence is cut down to CDR3 DNA, 51 bases in frame from base 1. The CDR1 and CDR2 encoded by the germline V gene are SGHAT and FQNNGV. Libraries were made using multiplex PCR. The sequencer listed for this sample is Illumina HiSeq 4000. iRepertoire HTBI primers and Arm-PCR amplification of CDR3 regions were used to construct TCR beta libraries. PCR products were gel purified before sequencing. As for the authors' bioinformatics: Gene usage analysis of CDR3 amino acid clonotypes relied on the approximately 68 TRBV and fewer than 15 TRBJ segments identified across samples. COPE and FqMerger were used to merge the filtered high-quality paired reads into contigs. BLAST was used to align contigs to IMGT TRBV, TRBD and TRBJ reference genes, and CDR3 was defined according to IMGT. Any clonotype with a frequency above 0.1% was classified as a highly expanded clone. Shannon entropy was used to measure repertoire diversity, and the Gini coefficient was used to measure V-J evenness. A clonotype found in more than one individual was treated as public. The public reads were quality trimmed at Q25 with fastp and then assembled into clones with MiXCR by TCRdb, keeping productive beta chains. CDR3 protein duplicates are merged, each entry listing the most common genes and DNA. The V and J calls shown here were made by TCRdb, not taken from the authors' results. The sample profile shows hundreds of thousands of distinct CDR3 sequences; less than 20% of them were found once. 9.5% to 12% of the sample rests with the top ten.

These data also formed part of another study, on T cells in Graves' hyperthyroidism and ophthalmopathy. In that second paper, the authors write: Graves' hyperthyroidism was defined as stable when no progression to ophthalmopathy occurred over 18 months of follow-up. Hyperthyroidism patients were newly diagnosed, with disease duration under 2 months, and aged 18 to 65 years. Any patient with an uncontrolled infection, another autoimmune disease, pregnancy or lactation was excluded. Diagnoses were based on clinical symptoms, serum thyroxine and TRAb, thyroid ultrasound and orbital computed tomography. The TCR CDR3 was subjected to a first round of RT-PCR using the HTBI primer set and the Qiagen OneStep RT-PCR kit. Blood samples also contained most of the expanded thyroid clonotypes (frequency above 0.001), which suggests that blood repertoires may reflect thyroid immune responses. Ophthalmopathy was separated from stable hyperthyroidism by a 13 V-J signature model, with over 85% sensitivity and about 84% specificity obtained in cross-validation and 80%/75% obtained in testing. In validation, the model predicted progression to ophthalmopathy with approximately 71% sensitivity and approximately 74% specificity, a median of 6.5 months before onset. To identify TCR V-J signatures that set the groups apart, the researchers used a discovery cohort of 100 or so patients, made up of 43 with Graves' ophthalmopathy and 57 with stable Graves' hyperthyroidism. An independent validation cohort of about 20 hyperthyroidism patients and about 16 patients who later progressed to ophthalmopathy tested prospective prediction of ophthalmopathy. The 85 to 100 discovery patients were randomly split 7:3 into training and test sets. In several Graves' hyperthyroidism patients, the study also compared T-cell repertoires from thyroid tissue with T-cell repertoires from blood. Following sampling, methimazole starting at 30 mg daily was given to hyperthyroidism patients, and high-dose intravenous methylprednisolone was given to ophthalmopathy patients. A second multiplex PCR round built the libraries, followed by size selection and purification. Libraries were sequenced paired-end with 100 bp reads on an Illumina HiSeq2000. Raw data were processed with SOAPnuke, discarding reads with adapters, uncalled bases, mean Phred below 15, or no exact constant-primer or identifier match. High-quality paired reads were merged with COPE v1.2.5, and unique nucleotide sequences were defined as clonotypes. Clonotypes were aligned to IMGT TRBV, TRBD and TRBJ reference segments using MiTCR v1.1. Only V-J combinations with frequency above 0.0001, covering about 99% of repertoires, were analysed. A TCS score was defined as the ratio of F50 (clonal expansion) to E x V (chaos), with BLOSUM62-based TCRdist applied between CDR3 peptides within each V-J. Welch's t-statistics and random forest reduced several hundred V-J features to some 14, which were used in a naive Bayes classifier (R e1071). No statistical method was used to set the sample size in advance, and investigators knew the group allocation. The paper reports TCR Vbeta CDR3 sequencing of roughly 140 peripheral blood samples: 43 ophthalmopathy, roughly 80 hyperthyroidism and about 17 progressor patients.

The sequencing here drew on peripheral blood mononuclear cells (PBMCs), taken at new diagnosis, from a patient treated with antithyroid drugs. The sequence joins TRBV11-2 to TRBJ1-3, with the D gene call left open. This TCR came from a woman aged 25 to 39 with Graves disease. Donor details come from another sample of the same person, matched by shared clones. CDR3 protein: CASSLADGSPSGNTIYF. Read as DNA, the sequence is TGTGCCAGCAGCTTAGCAGACGGTAGCCCCTCTGGAAACACCATATATTTT.